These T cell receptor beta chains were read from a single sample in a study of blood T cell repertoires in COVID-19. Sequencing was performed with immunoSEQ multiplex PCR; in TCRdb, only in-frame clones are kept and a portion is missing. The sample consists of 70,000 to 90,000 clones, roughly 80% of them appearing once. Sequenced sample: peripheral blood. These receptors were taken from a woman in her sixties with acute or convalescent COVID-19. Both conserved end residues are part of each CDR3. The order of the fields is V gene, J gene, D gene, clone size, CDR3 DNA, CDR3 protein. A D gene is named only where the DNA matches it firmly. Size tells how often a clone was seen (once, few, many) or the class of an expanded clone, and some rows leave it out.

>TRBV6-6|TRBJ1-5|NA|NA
TGTGCCTGCAAACAGGGACAAGGGCAGCCCCAGCATTTT
CACKQGQGQPQHF
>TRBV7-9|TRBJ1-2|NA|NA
TGTGCCAGCAGCCCGACAGATAGTTTCTATGGCTACACCTTC
CASSPTDSFYGYTF
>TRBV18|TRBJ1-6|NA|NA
TGTGCCAGCTCACCGGAGAGCTCCTATAATTCACCCCTCCACTTT
CASSPESSYNSPLHF
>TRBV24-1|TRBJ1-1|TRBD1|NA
TGTGCCACCAGTGACCACGACAGGGCTGAAGCTTTCTTT
CATSDHDRAEAFF
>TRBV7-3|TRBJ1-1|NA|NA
TGTGCCAGCAGCCCAGACCAGGGAACTGAAGCTTTCTTT
CASSPDQGTEAFF
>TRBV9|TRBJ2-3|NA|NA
TGTGCCAGCAGCGGAATGGGCGATACGCAGTATTTT
CASSGMGDTQYF
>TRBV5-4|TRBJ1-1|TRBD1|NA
TGTGCCAGCAGCTCCCACCGGGACAGGGTGGCCACTGAAGCTTTCTTT
CASSSHRDRVATEAFF
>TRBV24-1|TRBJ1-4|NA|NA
TGTGCCACCAGTGACCCTATAGGGGGAACTAATGAAAAACTGTTTTTT
CATSDPIGGTNEKLFF
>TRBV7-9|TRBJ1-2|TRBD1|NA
TGTGCCAGCAGCCTAGGACAGGGGAGGAATGGCTACACCTTC
CASSLGQGRNGYTF
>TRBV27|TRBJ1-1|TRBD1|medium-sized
TGTGCCAGCAGTTTGTACAGGGGAAGCACTGAAGCTTTCTTT
CASSLYRGSTEAFF
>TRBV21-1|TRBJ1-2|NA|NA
TGTGCCAGCAAAGGGGTTTGGTTGGCCTATGGCTACACCTTC
CASKGVWLAYGYTF
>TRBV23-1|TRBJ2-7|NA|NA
TGCGCCAGCAGTCAATCGATACCAGCGAAGAAATGGACAGAAAAATACGAGCAGTACTTC
CASSQSIPAKKWTEKYEQYF
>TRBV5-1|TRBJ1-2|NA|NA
TGCGCCAGCAGCCCCCAAGACAGGTTAGACTATGGCTACACCTTC
CASSPQDRLDYGYTF
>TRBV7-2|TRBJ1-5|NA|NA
TGTGCCAGCAGCTTAGAGCAGGGGATCAAGCCCCAGCATTTT
CASSLEQGIKPQHF
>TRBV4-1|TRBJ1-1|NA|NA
TGCGCCAGCAGCCAAGTTTATCCAGAGGAGCAAGCTTTCTTT
CASSQVYPEEQAFF
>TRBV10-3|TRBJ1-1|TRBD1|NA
TGTGCCATCAGATCCGGGACAGGGGGCGTGGACACTGAAGCTTTCTTT
CAIRSGTGGVDTEAFF
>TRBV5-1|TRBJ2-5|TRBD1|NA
TGCGCCAGCAGGGGTGGACAGGGGGACCGGGAGACCCAGTACTTC
CASRGGQGDRETQYF
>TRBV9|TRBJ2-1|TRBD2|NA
TGTGCCAGCAGCCTCGGGACTAGCGCCTTCTACAATGAGCAGTTCTTC
CASSLGTSAFYNEQFF
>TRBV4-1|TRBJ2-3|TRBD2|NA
TGCGCCAGCAGCCCGCGACTCGCGGGGGGTGGGGATACGCAGTATTTT
CASSPRLAGGGDTQYF